This TCR beta chain originates from a study of beta chain features in type 1 diabetes (dated by TCRdb to 2017 to 2018). For the wider study: Mean age, gender distribution, total cell number and subset yield were not different between patients and healthy donors. Regulatory and stem cell-like memory subsets were isolated from only 8 patients and roughly eight healthy donors, whereas naive and central memory subsets came from all 30 or so donors. A total of 107,917,701 sorted cells were examined across all samples, and the number of cells per subset was strongly correlated with RNA yield. The study compared the TCRB repertoires of sorted circulating CD4+ T cell subsets in recently diagnosed type 1 diabetes patients with those in matched healthy donors.

The CDR3 has 12 amino acids, counting the end cysteine and phenylalanine. Solely the CDR3 DNA is kept, with 36 bases framed from the first base. V was cut back by 2 bases and J by 7 bases, leaving a gap of 6 bases between them. The germline V gene (reference sequence) specifies LNHDA as CDR1 and SQIVND as CDR2. The entire amount of isolated RNA was reverse transcribed using the High Capacity cDNA Reverse Transcription Kit, so the sequenced TCRB transcripts were expressed ones. Deep immunoSEQ sequencing was applied to naive, central memory and regulatory T cell samples, giving an average of roughly 3.5 million total reads per sample. Sorted cells were lysed in RLT buffer and RNA was extracted with DNase-treated RNeasy Micro or Mini kits, depending on cell number. Each cell subset was processed separately to prevent cross-contamination, with patient and healthy donor samples processed together. TCRB sequences were amplified from cDNA with the immunoSEQ multiplex PCR, producing 87-bp fragments spanning the CDR3 region. The amplicons were sequenced using the Illumina HiSeq platform. As for the original processing: Synthetic template baselines were used to correct PCR bias computationally, reads within Hamming distance 2 were collapsed, and singletons that could not be merged were discarded. Reads were aligned against IMGT to assign V, D and J genes, CDR3 length and insertions or deletions at six rearrangement sites. Within each subset, clonotype counts were normalized to the number of sorted cells before true diversity and Gini coefficients were calculated with the tcR R package. Repertoire sharing was quantified using the overlap coefficient calculated on TCRB nucleotide sequences. Out-of-frame TCRB sequences from naive cells were analyzed to stand in for the pre-selection repertoire. TCRdb's version of the immuneACCESS table is confined to in-frame rearrangements and falls short of the full clone set. An unresolved V gene accounts for under half of the shortfall where checked; the remainder is of unknown origin. V, J and clone size are taken as reported in that table, and D and trimming were inferred from the DNA itself. The sample includes roughly 700,000 clones, with around 15% observed a single time. The ten largest clones capture about 0.02% of the sample.

A single peripheral blood draw of approximately 110 mL on average was collected from each donor into heparinised tubes. A BD FACSAria II was used to sort naive, central memory, regulatory and stem cell-like memory CD4+ T cells with a panel that included CD45RO, CCR7, CD25, CD127, CD95 and CD27. A purity above 95% was achieved for all sorted populations. PBMCs were separated immediately by Lymphoprep density gradient centrifugation and were stained directly, without being cultured. So that batch effects would be minimized, each experiment stained and sorted samples in pairs, pairing one healthy donor with one patient. This clone was counted only a few times. Its specific antigen is unknown. Base qualities were left out, and no much larger clone turns up one base away. Paper-wide results and their limitations: Because cDNA was sequenced instead of genomic DNA, activated cells with high expression could be over-represented, although the groups did not differ in activation or CD3 levels. At VDJ recombination sites, type 1 diabetes patients had fewer insertions and more deleted nucleotides, which implies abnormalities in thymic rearrangement. PCR may preferentially amplify shorter templates, but because patient and control samples were amplified and corrected together, any resulting skew would affect both groups equally. Because the HLA sub-analyses included only small numbers of individuals, any influence of HLA type on TCRB rearrangement was left unresolved. The naive, central memory and regulatory TCRB repertoires appeared to resemble one another more closely among patients than among healthy donors. A moderate but significant shortening of TCRB CDR3 length was observed in type 1 diabetes patients in all four CD4+ subsets.

This sequence uses TRBV19 and TRBJ1-5; the D gene cannot be named for sure. The clonotype was recovered from a man aged 18 to 30 with type 1 diabetes. The sample taken for sequencing was naive CD4+ T cells from blood. The cell subset or site label of this sample denotes: true naive CD4+ T cells. The DNA sequence is given as TGTGCCAGTAGTATACAAGAACAGCCCCAGCATTTT. It translates as CASSIQEQPQHF.